This T cell receptor (beta chain) was sequenced for a study of cytomegalovirus exposure and HLA in healthy donors. Findings and caveats of the study: Accurate HLA-A and HLA-B prediction from TCR beta sequences was reported for most subjects.

CDR1 and CDR2 from the germline V gene are SEHNR and FQNEAQ (reference sequence). This CDR3 region has 18 residues. Unmatched junction bases numbered 9, after V lost 1 base and J lost 1 base. As concerns this clone: The antigen is not known.

PCR involved 60 Vbeta and 13 Jbeta primers. Sequencing used immunoSEQ multiplex PCR; TCRdb keeps in-frame clones, though not all of them. The sample holds around 170,000 clones, 70% to 80% seen once. The chain joins TRBV7-9 to TRBJ2-1; 8 bases are shared with TRBD1. This TCR was recovered from a man aged 18-30 years in good health and CMV-seronegative. Sequencing was done on a sample of PBMCs. Here the CDR3 DNA reads TGTGCCAGCAGCTTAGGTGGCAGGGGGCGCCGGTCCTACAATGAGCAGTTCTTC. It translates to CASSLGGRGRRSYNEQFF.